This T cell receptor (beta chain) was retrieved from a study of cytomegalovirus exposure and HLA in healthy donors. The length of the CDR3 is 12 residues. The J segment lost 9 bases and the V segment lost 0 bases, leaving 1 base of the junction unmatched. Germline CDR1 reads MNHEY; CDR2 reads SVGAGI. PCR was performed using 60 Vbeta and 13 Jbeta primers. TCRdb keeps only in-frame clones here, not all; method: immunoSEQ multiplex PCR. The profile shows roughly 290,000 clones, roughly 90% of them singletons. The sequenced sample was PBMCs. J is TRBJ1-1 and V is TRBV6-5; TRBD1 agrees at 7 bases. This receptor was obtained from a woman aged 18-29 years in good health and CMV-seronegative. The CDR3 spells CASSYSGQKAFF. In nucleotides, the CDR3 is TGTGCCAGCAGTTACTCGGGACAGAAAGCTTTCTTT.